The subject of this entry is one T cell receptor beta chain. No antigen is known for it. No much larger clone is present one base from it, and per-base qualities are unavailable. This sample is part of a study of shared clonotypes between healthy human individuals (dated by TCRdb to the early 2020s). About the full investigation: Two women and a few men aged 18 to 49 years were included in the cohort. To estimate repertoire size and how much clonotype sharing occurs between individuals, the study deeply sequenced the blood TCR repertoires of several healthy adults. For each donor, CD4 naive and CD4 memory were each run on three plates, CD8 naive on two plates, and CD8 memory on one plate. Between about 0.94 and 8.9 billion PBMCs per donor were obtained by leukapheresis. To increase sequencing depth and limit assay-specific biases, TCR repertoire library preparation and sequencing were carried out by different laboratories using diverse techniques.

Study-level results and caveats: When several donors were compared, the shared fraction of clonotypes was about 5.4% for naive CD4, roughly 3.3% for naive CD8, 2% to 2.5% for memory CD4, and about 0.36% for memory CD8. Estimated clonotype richness was generally larger for naive than for memory subsets. The genetic and exposure-history diversity represented was limited by the small number of donors. Pairwise subsampling indicated that sequencing depth was expected to affect the degree of clonotype sharing among donors. Sampling was limited to blood, and TCR repertoires in tissue likely differ from TCR repertoires in blood. Rarefaction of sorted-subset datasets indicated incomplete sequencing despite the large sequencing depth. Compared with non-shared clonotypes, clonotypes shared by all four sorted-subset donors had higher generation probabilities.

Using the deep immunoSEQ assay, TCR CDR3 regions were amplified from genomic DNA by multiplex PCR. Extracted genomic DNA from each cell subset was spread evenly across all wells of several immunoSEQ 96-well plates, with each plate serving as a replicate. For sorted subsets, around 200 ng genomic DNA, equal to about 30,000 T cell genomes, was loaded into each replicate PCR. Purified libraries were quantified with a Qubit 3.0 fluorometer, sized on a Bioanalyzer 2100, and re-quantified with the KAPA Library Quantification kit. Every immunoSEQ 96-well plate was sequenced on a dedicated single-read 150-cycle Illumina NextSeq 550 flow cell. As for the original processing: Because the immunoSEQ output included only junctional sequences and no quality scores, the filtering could not be the same as the filtering used for full-length reads. Sequences were annotated with PyIR, a Python wrapper for IgBLAST v1.9, using IMGT germline references to assign V/J genes and CDR3. Reads with weak V/J assignments (E-value above 1e-6), missing CDR3, stop codons, out-of-frame junctions, or ambiguous translated residues were removed. V3J clonotypes were defined by identical inferred V gene, J gene, and CDR3 amino acid sequence. The percentage overlap between two repertoires was calculated by dividing the number of shared unique clonotypes by the size of the smaller repertoire. Richness of each repertoire was evaluated using RTK rarefaction, the Chao1 estimator, and Recon v2.1 estimates of unobserved clonotypes. Generation probabilities for all TCRbeta clonotypes obtained by the gDNA method from a handful of donors were computed using OLGA. TCRdb carries this immuneACCESS record with in-frame sequences only. Its versions omit some clonotypes, under half of them owing to an unresolved V gene in the studies checked, with the rest unexplained. D and trimming were read from the DNA, whereas the V and J calls and clone size are those reported in that table. A total of roughly 2 million clones appear in this sample, 90% to 95% of them only once. The ten biggest clones cover about 0.13% of the sample.

The donors were healthy, HIV-negative adults with no recently reported acute infections or vaccinations. Every donor was a Caucasian adult residing in Nashville, Tennessee, USA. CD4+ T cells were enriched by magnetic negative selection; naive cells were then positively selected on CD45RA, and the negative fraction formed the memory subset. Blood was obtained by leukapheresis, after which PBMCs were separated by Ficoll-Histopaque density gradient centrifugation and cryopreserved in liquid nitrogen vapor phase. Analytical flow cytometry was used to check the purity and quantity of each magnetically sorted T cell population. Genomic DNA was isolated from each sorted fraction and quantified by UV absorbance on a Nanodrop 2000c. The germline ends are 5 bases apart after V is trimmed by 2 bases and J by 4 bases. The CDR3, from cysteine to phenylalanine, totals 11 residues. The entry retains the CDR3 DNA only, 33 bases that are in frame from base 1. Based on the germline V gene (reference sequence), the CDR1 and CDR2 sequences are DFQATT and SNEGSKA.

Specimen: naive CD4+ T cells sorted from blood. What the cell subset or site label conveys for this sample: CD45RA+ positively selected. The V and J genes are TRBV20-1 and TRBJ1-2; no D gene call is confident. The TCR was taken from a man aged 18 to 35 in good health. At the DNA level, the sequence is TGCAGTGCTAGAATGGTCTATGGCTACACCTTC. This codes for CSARMVYGYTF.